Listed below are T cell receptor beta chains from one sample, sequenced in a study of cytomegalovirus exposure and HLA in healthy donors. The table came from immunoSEQ multiplex PCR; TCRdb's copy has only in-frame clones and leaves some out. Of about 120,000 clones listed, roughly 80% were seen once; the top ten hold 2.1%. Specimen: PBMCs. These receptors all stem from a man aged 30 to 39 in good health and CMV-seronegative. Each CDR3 is given with its conserved first and last residue. A D gene is named only where the DNA matches it firmly. Size is stated for part of the rows, as once, few or many counts, or as a class when the clone is expanded.

V,D,size,J,CDR3,DNA
TRBV4-2,TRBD1,-,TRBJ2-7,CASSIGQAYEQYF,TGTGCCAGCAGCATCGGACAGGCTTACGAGCAGTACTTC
TRBV9,TRBD2,few,TRBJ2-5,CASSLETSGGDTQETQYF,TGTGCCAGCAGCCTAGAGACTAGCGGGGGGGATACCCAAGAGACCCAGTACTTC
TRBV28,-,-,TRBJ2-1,CASSFTQVSLDEQFF,TGTGCCAGCAGTTTTACGCAGGTTTCGTTGGATGAGCAGTTCTTC
TRBV19,-,-,TRBJ2-5,CASSIGRGMKETQYF,TGTGCCAGTAGTATAGGAAGGGGCATGAAAGAGACCCAGTACTTC
TRBV18,TRBD1,-,TRBJ1-4,CASSPRTGDEKLFF,TGTGCCAGCTCACCTCGGACAGGGGATGAAAAACTGTTTTTT
TRBV28,-,-,TRBJ1-2,CASSLSGTPEYGYTF,TGTGCCAGCAGTTTATCTGGGACACCGGAATATGGCTACACCTTC
TRBV2,TRBD2,-,TRBJ2-2,CASISGGAVGELFF,TGTGCCAGCATAAGCGGGGGGGCGGTCGGGGAGCTGTTTTTT
TRBV28,TRBD1,few,TRBJ2-3,CASSLIQGARTDTQYF,TGTGCCAGCAGTTTAATTCAGGGGGCTAGGACAGATACGCAGTATTTT
TRBV9,-,-,TRBJ2-1,CASSGPPRAGTYNEQFF,TGTGCCAGCAGCGGTCCCCCCCGCGCGGGGACCTACAATGAGCAGTTCTTC
TRBV28,-,once,TRBJ2-7,CASSFTGEPYEQYF,TGTGCCAGCAGTTTCACGGGGGAGCCCTACGAGCAGTACTTC
TRBV6-6,TRBD1,-,TRBJ2-3,CASQRGLRTDTQYF,TGTGCCAGCCAGAGGGGGCTGAGGACAGATACGCAGTATTTT
TRBV7-8,TRBD1,-,TRBJ1-1,CASSLRTGRTEAFF,TGTGCCAGCAGCCTCCGGACAGGGAGAACTGAAGCTTTCTTT
TRBV5-5,-,-,TRBJ1-6,CASSLASVGAYSPLHF,TGTGCCAGCAGCTTGGCTTCTGTGGGAGCCTATTCACCCCTCCACTTT
TRBV18,-,-,TRBJ1-2,CASSPLGQRPIYGYTF,TGTGCCAGCTCACCGCTCGGACAGCGGCCTATCTATGGCTACACCTTC
TRBV5-8,-,few,TRBJ1-2,CASSGTSYNYGYTF,TGTGCCAGCAGCGGGACAAGTTATAACTATGGCTACACCTTC
TRBV10-3,-,-,TRBJ2-5,CAIREEVTAAQYF,TGTGCCATCAGGGAGGAGGTCACGGCGGCCCAGTACTTC
TRBV6-5,TRBD2,-,TRBJ2-7,CASSYRSVAGGDEQYF,TGTGCCAGCAGTTACCGGAGCGTAGCGGGGGGGGACGAGCAGTACTTC
TRBV5-1,-,once,TRBJ1-2,CASSLDGANYGYTF,TGCGCCAGCAGCTTGGATGGAGCAAACTATGGCTACACCTTC
TRBV4-3,TRBD1,-,TRBJ1-2,CASSLSPSGTGKGYTF,TGCGCCAGTAGCCTGTCTCCATCCGGGACAGGGAAAGGCTACACCTTC
TRBV27,TRBD1,-,TRBJ1-1,CASSFPTGGLGTEAFF,TGTGCCAGCAGTTTCCCGACAGGGGGCCTCGGCACTGAAGCTTTCTTT
TRBV18,-,-,TRBJ2-1,CASSPFNEQFF,TGTGCCAGCTCACCCTTCAATGAGCAGTTCTTC
TRBV27,-,-,TRBJ1-4,CASSPQGTNEKLFF,TGTGCCAGCAGTCCACAGGGAACTAATGAAAAACTGTTTTTT
TRBV29-1,TRBD1,-,TRBJ1-2,CSVEAARGEDGYTF,TGCAGCGTTGAGGCGGCCAGGGGGGAAGATGGCTACACCTTC
TRBV7-2,-,once,TRBJ2-5,CASSERMGGQETQYF,TGTGCCAGCAGCGAGCGGATGGGGGGCCAAGAGACCCAGTACTTC
TRBV6-1,-,-,TRBJ2-3,CASSLLGGSTDTQYF,TGTGCCAGCAGCCTCCTCGGAGGGAGCACAGATACGCAGTATTTT
TRBV19,-,few,TRBJ1-3,CASSMGRGGSGNTIYF,TGTGCCAGTAGTATGGGTCGCGGCGGCTCTGGAAACACCATATATTTT
TRBV19,-,once,TRBJ2-3,CASSIGTGTYTDTQYF,TGTGCCAGTAGTATAGGAACAGGGACATACACAGATACGCAGTATTTT
TRBV6-6,-,-,TRBJ1-1,CASSYSGGRANTEAFF,TGTGCCAGCAGTTACTCGGGTGGCAGGGCGAACACTGAAGCTTTCTTT
TRBV28,TRBD1,few,TRBJ2-7,CASTQAGTGGGEQYF,TGTGCCAGCACTCAAGCCGGGACAGGGGGTGGTGAGCAGTACTTC
TRBV6-4,TRBD1,-,TRBJ2-2,CASSPGQGVGELFF,TGTGCCAGCAGTCCGGGACAGGGCGTCGGGGAGCTGTTTTTT
TRBV18,TRBD2,-,TRBJ2-1,CASSPPLSGGIDEQFF,TGTGCCAGCTCACCACCCCTCAGCGGGGGCATTGATGAGCAGTTCTTC
TRBV6-5,-,-,TRBJ1-1,CASRANRDYTEAFF,TGTGCCAGCAGAGCTAACCGGGACTACACTGAAGCTTTCTTT
TRBV18,-,-,TRBJ2-3,CASSPSQASTDTQYF,TGTGCCAGCTCACCCAGTCAGGCTAGCACAGATACGCAGTATTTT
TRBV6-5,TRBD1,-,TRBJ2-7,CASSGRQGFEQYF,TGTGCCAGCAGTGGAAGACAGGGGTTCGAGCAGTACTTC
TRBV4-2,-,-,TRBJ1-6,CASSQGRSSYNSPLHF,TGTGCCAGCAGCCAAGGTCGGAGCTCCTATAATTCACCCCTCCACTTT
TRBV7-8,TRBD1,-,TRBJ2-5,CASSVDRGHQYF,TGTGCCAGCAGCGTCGACAGGGGACACCAGTACTTC
TRBV7-8,-,-,TRBJ1-5,CASSLASGRGWNQPQHF,TGTGCCAGCAGCTTAGCGTCGGGCAGGGGTTGGAATCAGCCCCAGCATTTT
TRBV6-5,TRBD1,-,TRBJ2-3,CASSSGSGGTQYF,TGTGCCAGCAGTTCGGGGTCAGGGGGTACGCAGTATTTT
TRBV7-9,TRBD1,-,TRBJ1-6,CASSRGQGALSLHF,TGTGCCAGCAGCCGCGGACAGGGGGCCTTGTCCCTCCACTTT
TRBV4-3,TRBD1,once,TRBJ1-1,CASSEAGTGGLTEAFF,TGCGCCAGCAGCGAAGCCGGGACAGGGGGCCTCACTGAAGCTTTCTTT
TRBV15,TRBD1,-,TRBJ1-4,CATSRAQGGLFF,TGTGCCACCAGCAGAGCACAGGGGGGCCTGTTTTTT
TRBV28,-,-,TRBJ1-2,CASSFSRGFLFYGYTF,TGTGCCAGCAGTTTCTCGCGGGGTTTTCTTTTCTATGGCTACACCTTC
TRBV4-3,TRBD2,-,TRBJ2-1,CASTPSLAGVYNEQFF,TGCGCCAGCACGCCCTCTCTAGCGGGGGTTTACAATGAGCAGTTCTTC
TRBV28,-,-,TRBJ1-6,CASSTRTVVASPLHF,TGTGCCAGCAGCACTCGGACAGTTGTTGCTTCACCCCTCCACTTT
TRBV9,TRBD2,-,TRBJ2-3,CASSLSGVTDTQYF,TGTGCCAGCAGCTTGAGCGGGGTCACAGATACGCAGTATTTT
TRBV28,-,-,TRBJ2-5,CASSLSQGGRETQYF,TGTGCCAGCAGCCTCTCCCAGGGCGGAAGAGAGACCCAGTACTTC
TRBV6-5,TRBD1,-,TRBJ1-5,CASSRGRGQPQHF,TGTGCCAGCAGTAGGGGGCGCGGTCAGCCCCAGCATTTT
TRBV5-1,-,once,TRBJ2-1,CASSLYWGEYGNEQFF,TGCGCCAGCAGCTTGTATTGGGGGGAGTACGGCAATGAGCAGTTCTTC
TRBV5-4,TRBD1,-,TRBJ2-1,CASSYDRAKYNEQFF,TGTGCCAGCAGCTACGACAGGGCTAAGTACAATGAGCAGTTCTTC
TRBV6-1,-,few,TRBJ2-4,CASSTEFLAKNSQYF,TGTGCCAGCAGTACAGAATTCCTAGCCAAAAACAGTCAGTACTTC
TRBV7-9,TRBD1,-,TRBJ1-1,CASSFSGTGGRGVTEAFF,TGTGCCAGCAGCTTCTCCGGGACAGGGGGTCGAGGAGTGACTGAAGCTTTCTTT
TRBV10-3,TRBD1,-,TRBJ2-7,CAISDSRTGNNEQYF,TGTGCCATCAGTGATTCGAGGACAGGGAACAACGAGCAGTACTTC
TRBV7-6,TRBD2,-,TRBJ2-2,CASSLPNKTSGGATGELFF,TGTGCCAGCAGCCTACCCAATAAAACTAGCGGGGGGGCCACCGGGGAGCTGTTTTTT
TRBV6-5,TRBD1,-,TRBJ2-7,CASRDRVYEQYF,TGTGCCAGCAGGGACAGGGTTTACGAGCAGTACTTC
TRBV15,TRBD1,-,TRBJ2-1,CATSKPGGAEGEQFF,TGTGCCACCAGCAAGCCAGGGGGCGCGGAGGGTGAGCAGTTCTTC
TRBV11-3,-,-,TRBJ1-4,CASSGPFGQSEKLFF,TGTGCCAGCAGCGGCCCCTTTGGACAGTCTGAAAAACTGTTTTTT
TRBV21-1,-,once,TRBJ2-7,CASSLSYHPSYEQYF,TGTGCCAGCAGCCTTAGTTACCACCCCTCCTACGAGCAGTACTTC
TRBV14,TRBD1,-,TRBJ1-4,CASSDRQGAGEKLFF,TGTGCCAGCAGCGATCGACAGGGGGCCGGCGAAAAACTGTTTTTT
TRBV19,-,-,TRBJ1-5,CASTPTGQRNRPQHF,TGTGCCAGTACCCCGACAGGACAGCGCAATCGGCCCCAGCATTTT
TRBV5-1,TRBD2,-,TRBJ2-5,CASFDASGAKETQYF,TGCGCCAGCTTTGACGCTAGCGGGGCCAAAGAGACCCAGTACTTC